A single sample gave rise to the 30 T cell receptor beta chains below, sequenced in a study of T cell responses to AZD1222 COVID-19 vaccine. Repertoires were generated with immunoSEQ multiplex PCR, while TCRdb's copy carries only in-frame clones and drops some. The data show approximately 300,000 clones, with 90% to 95% seen just once and 0.5% to 0.65% held by the top ten. The specimen was peripheral blood, collected 28 days after the second AZD1222 dose. The source is an adult who received the AZD1222 COVID-19 vaccine.

The rearrangement uses TRBV24-1 and TRBJ1-2; possibly TRBD1 for D (5 bases). The CDR3 covers 11 residues. The V gene lost 5 bases and the J gene lost 5 bases, with 5 bases spanning the gap. Germline V gene lookup returns CDR1 KGHDR and CDR2 SFDVKD. CDR3 residues: CATSAGYGYTF. The CDR3, as DNA: TGTGCCACCAGTGCAGGGTATGGCTACACCTTC.

The gene calls are TRBV3-1 (or the pseudogene TRBV3-2) and TRBJ2-3; the match to TRBD2 covers 13 bases. Germline V lookup: CDR1 LGHDT, CDR2 YNNKEL (reference sequence). V was pared by 0 bases and J by 3 bases, with 9 bases of the junction left unmatched. There are 19 residues in the CDR3. CDR3 region: CASSQEGTSGGVRTDTQYF. The CDR3 DNA reads as TGTGCCAGCAGCCAAGAGGGAACTAGCGGGGGGGTCCGAACAGATACGCAGTATTTT.

This clone was observed once. The J gene is TRBJ1-2, the V gene TRBV19; possibly TRBD1 for D (6 bases). Between the trimmed V and J ends, which lost 5 bases and 8 bases, there was a span of 18 bases. CDR1 and CDR2 (germline): LNHDA, SQIVND (reference sequence). The CDR3 is 14 amino acids. The CDR3 DNA reads TGTGCCAGTAGTCCCTCGTTGGGGGCTGGGGGCTACACCTTC. Its translation: CASSPSLGAGGYTF. The full variable domain, rest sourced from reference TRBV19 and TRBJ1-2, is DGGITQSPKYLFRKEGQNVTLSCEQNLNHDAMYWYRQDPGQGLRLIYYSQIVNDFQKGDIAEGYSVSREKKESFPLTVTSAQKNPTAFYLCASSPSLGAGGYTFGSGTRLTVV.

V and J are TRBV2 and TRBJ1-1, with a tentative D call TRBD1 (6 bases). Between the trimmed V and J ends, which lost 3 bases and 4 bases, there was a span of 15 bases. Germline values: CDR1 SNHLY, CDR2 FYNNEI. CDR3 length equals 15 residues. The CDR3: CASSDRGGLATEAFF. The CDR3 DNA is TGTGCCAGCAGTGACAGGGGCGGATTGGCCACTGAAGCTTTCTTT. The full variable domain, its missing parts supplied by reference TRBV2 and TRBJ1-1, is EPEVTQTPSHQVTQMGQEVILRCVPISNHLYFYWYRQILGQKVEFLVSFYNNEISEKSEIFDDQFSVERPDGSNFTLKIRSTKLEDSAMYFCASSDRGGLATEAFFGQGTRLTVV.

V is TRBV19 and J is TRBJ2-2; TRBD1 aligns across 12 bases. V was pared by 5 bases and J by 7 bases, with 8 bases of the junction left unmatched. Per germline, CDR1 LNHDA and CDR2 SQIVND (reference sequence). The CDR3 spans 16 residues. The CDR3 DNA follows: TGTGCCAGTAGTGGCCGGGACAGGGGGCGGATCGGGGAGCTGTTTTTT. Protein sequence: CASSGRDRGRIGELFF.

This chain uses TRBV5-4 with TRBJ2-7; D might be TRBD1 or TRBD2, each matching 5 bases. The germline gives CDR1 SGHNT, CDR2 YYREEE (reference sequence). The CDR3 spans 14 residues. The V gene lost 4 bases and the J gene lost 4 bases, with 15 bases spanning the gap. The CDR3 nucleotides are TGTGCCAGCAGCAACGGGACCTCCATGTACGAGCAGTACTTC. Amino acid sequence: CASSNGTSMYEQYF.

The rearrangement links TRBV3-1 (or the pseudogene TRBV3-2) to TRBJ2-7; TRBD1 matches 9 bases. The CDR3 covers 14 residues. Trimming took 1 base from V and 2 from J; bases not matched to a gene: 0. In germline, CDR1 is LGHDT, CDR2 YNNKEL (reference sequence). Here the CDR3 DNA reads TGTGCCAGCAGCCAAGGGGACAGGGCCTACGAGCAGTACTTC. Its protein is CASSQGDRAYEQYF.

The genes are TRBV11-2 and TRBJ1-1; D not resolved. There are 14 residues in the CDR3. The germline gives CDR1 SGHAT, CDR2 FQNNGV. Trimming removed 1 base from V and 0 bases from J, with 6 bases in between. The CDR3 sequence is CASSLGAMNTEAFF. In DNA form, the CDR3 reads TGTGCCAGCAGCTTAGGAGCAATGAACACTGAAGCTTTCTTT.

The chain couples TRBV11-3 to TRBJ2-2; 13 positions match TRBD2. This CDR3 spans 17 amino acids. The trim removed 5 bases at V and 1 base at J, leaving 4 bases unmatched. The germline V gene has CDR1 SGHNT and CDR2 YENEEA. The CDR3 here is CASSTTSGGMNTGELFF. CDR3 DNA: TGTGCCAGCAGCACGACTAGCGGGGGGATGAACACCGGGGAGCTGTTTTTT.

This clone was found once. The chain links TRBV7-2 to TRBJ2-1, with a possible D match to TRBD2 (7 bases). CDR1 is SGHTA and CDR2 is FQGNSA in the germline V gene. Trimming took off 6 bases at V and 6 bases at J, with 21 bases between the two ends. This CDR3 region has 16 residues. As DNA, the CDR3 is TGTGCCAGCAGTCTTATGTCGACTAGGGGGGGCAATGAGCAGTTCTTC. This codes for CASSLMSTRGGNEQFF.

The V call is TRBV6-4, the J call TRBJ2-5, with D unresolved. The CDR3 extends over 12 amino acids. V was trimmed by 9 bases and J by 0 bases, leaving 8 bases between them. Germline CDR1 is MRHNA and CDR2 is SNTAGT. The CDR3 sequence is CARQHHQETQYF. DNA for the CDR3: TGTGCCAGACAACACCACCAAGAGACCCAGTACTTC.

J is TRBJ2-7 and V is TRBV7-9, with TRBD2 matching over 13 bases. V lost 6 bases, J lost 3 bases, and 5 bases stayed unmatched. Per the germline V gene, CDR1 is SEHNR and CDR2 is FQNEAQ (reference sequence). The CDR3 sequence is 15 residues long. The CDR3, as DNA: TGTGCCAGCAGTTCTGGGACTAGCGGGAACTACGAGCAGTACTTC. This gives the protein CASSSGTSGNYEQYF.

The J gene is TRBJ2-5, the V gene TRBV19; TRBD1 is a possible D gene (5 bases). The CDR3 covers 14 residues. The germline gives CDR1 LNHDA, CDR2 SQIVND (reference sequence). V was trimmed by 6 bases and J by 3 bases, leaving 14 bases between them. This chain's CDR3 is CASRQRRREETQYF. For the CDR3, the DNA is TGTGCCAGTAGACAAAGGCGCAGGGAAGAGACCCAGTACTTC.

The V call is TRBV19, the J call TRBJ1-2; 8 bases are shared with TRBD1. Germline CDR1 is LNHDA and CDR2 is SQIVND (reference sequence). Germline trimming cut 8 bases from V and 6 bases from J; bases unmatched to any gene: 5. This CDR3 comprises 12 residues. This chain's CDR3 is CASSDRADGYTF. The CDR3 nucleotides are TGTGCCAGTTCGGACAGGGCGGATGGCTACACCTTC.

This clone was seen a single time. The rearrangement links TRBV28 to TRBJ2-3; TRBD2 matches 9 bases. Germline CDR1 and CDR2: MDHEN and SYDVKM. The V gene end was trimmed by 6 bases and the J gene end by 3 bases; junction bases not matched to a gene: 4. The CDR3 sequence is 14 residues long. In DNA, the CDR3 is TGTGCCAGCAGAAGCACTAGCGGGACAGATACGCAGTATTTT. It is translated as CASRSTSGTDTQYF.

This chain links TRBV24-1 with TRBJ2-7, with D unresolved. V was shortened by 3 bases and J by 1 base, with 6 bases between the two germline ends. There are 13 residues in the CDR3. CDR1 and CDR2 from the germline V gene are KGHDR and SFDVKD. The CDR3 is CATSDPPSYEQYF. CDR3 in DNA: TGTGCCACCAGTGATCCACCATCCTACGAGCAGTACTTC.

This chain links TRBV29-1 with TRBJ2-7; perhaps TRBD1 as D (5 bases). Trimming took off 4 bases at V and 1 base at J, with 8 bases between the two ends. CDR1 is SQVTM and CDR2 is ANQGSEA in the germline V gene. The CDR3 spans 12 residues. In DNA form, the CDR3 reads TGCAGCGTTGGGGGCGCTTCCTACGAGCAGTACTTC. This gives the protein CSVGGASYEQYF.

The chain recombines TRBV6-5 with TRBJ2-7, with D perhaps TRBD2 (6 bases). Between the trimmed V and J ends, which lost 7 bases and 4 bases, there was a span of 20 bases. Per the germline V gene, CDR1 is MNHEY and CDR2 is SVGAGI. This CDR3 comprises 15 residues. The CDR3 DNA follows: TGTGCCAGCACCAAGCGGCAGGGAGGTTTATACGAGCAGTACTTC. Amino acid sequence: CASTKRQGGLYEQYF.

The chain recombines TRBV28 with TRBJ1-2; D is ambiguous. Germline values: CDR1 MDHEN, CDR2 SYDVKM. Trimming left V 4 bases short and J 8 bases short, with 11 bases between. The CDR3 is made up of 12 amino acids. The CDR3 DNA follows: TGTGCCAGCAGTTCCCCCGTCCGGGGCTACACCTTC. Its protein is CASSSPVRGYTF.

The chain couples TRBV5-1 to TRBJ2-2; 8 bases are a match to TRBD2. Trimming removed 4 bases from V and 4 bases from J; junction bases left unmatched: 9. From germline, CDR1 is SGHRS and CDR2 YFSETQ. The CDR3 length is 16 residues. CDR3 amino acids: CASSPGDSGVTGELFF. In nucleotides, the CDR3 is TGCGCCAGCAGCCCTGGGGATAGCGGGGTCACCGGGGAGCTGTTTTTT.

The genes are TRBV5-1 and TRBJ1-2; D possibly corresponds to TRBD1 (5 bases). Trimming cost V 0 bases and J 6 bases, with 6 bases left between them. Germline CDR1 and CDR2: SGHRS and YFSETQ. The CDR3 runs 12 residues. The CDR3 DNA reads TGCGCCAGCAGCTTGGTAGGGGATGGCTACACCTTC. Protein product: CASSLVGDGYTF.

This rearrangement joins TRBV2 to TRBJ2-5, with 7 positions matching TRBD2. Germline CDR1 SNHLY, CDR2 FYNNEI. The CDR3 consists of 14 residues. V shed 7 bases, J shed 5 bases, and the junction held 10 bases outside the gene matches. Here the CDR3 reads CASNPATSLETQYF. The CDR3 DNA reads as TGTGCCAGCAACCCGGCGACTAGCCTGGAGACCCAGTACTTC.

As to this clone: Other DNA sequences of this sample code for an identical CDR3. The gene calls are TRBV12-3 or TRBV12-4 and TRBJ2-2; no clear D. The CDR3 covers 13 residues. Trimming pared 6 bases from V and 1 base from J, leaving 6 bases between. The CDR3 protein is CASRPGNTGELFF. Written as DNA, the CDR3 is TGTGCCAGCAGACCCGGGAACACCGGGGAGCTGTTTTTT.

CDR3 nucleotides: TGTGCCAGCAATCCCAGCACCCTGAACACTGAAGCTTTCTTT. Its protein product is CASNPSTLNTEAFF. V and J are TRBV2 and TRBJ1-1; D is uncertain. From germline, CDR1 is SNHLY and CDR2 FYNNEI. Trimming took 7 bases from V and 0 from J, leaving 12 bases between them. This CDR3 region has 14 residues.

The chain is built from TRBV5-1 and TRBJ2-7, with 13 nucleotides matching TRBD2. The CDR3 runs 15 residues. Germline V CDR1 and CDR2: SGHRS, YFSETQ. V shed 4 bases, J shed 3 bases, and the junction held 4 bases outside the gene matches. CDR3 nucleotide sequence: TGCGCCAGCAGCCGACTAGCGGGAGGAAACTACGAGCAGTACTTC. It is translated as CASSRLAGGNYEQYF.

The chain couples TRBV5-1 to TRBJ1-2; 7 bases align to TRBD1. Losses at the gene ends were 4 bases for V and 6 bases for J; bases not matched to a gene: 6. The germline gives CDR1 SGHRS, CDR2 YFSETQ. The CDR3 is 13 residues long. The CDR3 DNA is TGCGCCAGCAGCGAAGGTCAGGGGGATGGCTACACCTTC. Its translation is CASSEGQGDGYTF. Together with reference TRBV5-1 and TRBJ1-2, the CDR3 gives the full variable domain: KAGVTQTPRYLIKTRGQQVTLSCSPISGHRSVSWYQQTPGQGLQFLFEYFSETQRNKGNFPGRFSGRQFSNSRSEMNVSTLELGDSALYLCASSEGQGDGYTFGSGTRLTVV.

V and J are TRBV19 and TRBJ2-1; D call uncertain. Germline lookup yields CDR1 LNHDA and CDR2 SQIVND (reference sequence). The length of the CDR3 is 13 residues. The V end lost 3 bases, the J end lost 4 bases, and 7 bases lay between the germline ends. The CDR3 sequence is CASSINRYNEQFF. Here the CDR3 DNA reads TGTGCCAGTAGTATTAATCGGTACAATGAGCAGTTCTTC.

This clone has a handful of counts. This chain links TRBV19 with TRBJ1-5; weak D call: TRBD1 (6 bases). V gave up 3 bases and J gave up 0 bases, with 12 bases separating them. This CDR3 region has 16 residues. Germline V gene data show CDR1 as LNHDA and CDR2 as SQIVND (reference sequence). The CDR3 DNA sequence: TGTGCCAGTAGTATGGGGGCAGGTCCTAGCAATCAGCCCCAGCATTTT. Encoded protein: CASSMGAGPSNQPQHF.

This chain joins TRBV5-6 and TRBJ2-6; D is unclear. The V gene's germline CDR1 is SGHDT and CDR2 YYEEEE. The V end was cut by 3 bases, the J end by 1 base, with 11 bases between. CDR3 length equals 16 residues. The CDR3 loop is CASSSPQLSGANVLTF. CDR3 DNA: TGTGCCAGCAGCTCACCGCAGCTGTCTGGGGCCAACGTCCTGACTTTC.

V usage is TRBV2 and J usage is TRBJ1-5; no clear D. The CDR3 is made up of 12 amino acids. Germline V gives CDR1 SNHLY, CDR2 FYNNEI. V lost 8 bases to trimming and J lost 4 bases, with 9 bases between them. CDR3 DNA: TGTGCCAGCGGGAGGATTAATCAGCCCCAGCATTTT. This codes for CASGRINQPQHF.